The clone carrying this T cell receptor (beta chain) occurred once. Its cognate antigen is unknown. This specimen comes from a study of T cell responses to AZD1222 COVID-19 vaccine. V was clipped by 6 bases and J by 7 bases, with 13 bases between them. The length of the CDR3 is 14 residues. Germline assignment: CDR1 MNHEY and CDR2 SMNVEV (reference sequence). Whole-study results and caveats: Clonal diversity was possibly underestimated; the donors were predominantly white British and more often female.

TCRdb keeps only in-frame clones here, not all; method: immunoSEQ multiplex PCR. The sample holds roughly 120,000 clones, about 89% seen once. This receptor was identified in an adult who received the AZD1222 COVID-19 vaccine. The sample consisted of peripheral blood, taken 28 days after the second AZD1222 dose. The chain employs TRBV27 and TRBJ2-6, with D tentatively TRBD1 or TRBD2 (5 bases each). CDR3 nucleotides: TGTGCCAGCAGGGGGGTGGATAATGCCAACGTCCTGACTTTC. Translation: CASRGVDNANVLTF.